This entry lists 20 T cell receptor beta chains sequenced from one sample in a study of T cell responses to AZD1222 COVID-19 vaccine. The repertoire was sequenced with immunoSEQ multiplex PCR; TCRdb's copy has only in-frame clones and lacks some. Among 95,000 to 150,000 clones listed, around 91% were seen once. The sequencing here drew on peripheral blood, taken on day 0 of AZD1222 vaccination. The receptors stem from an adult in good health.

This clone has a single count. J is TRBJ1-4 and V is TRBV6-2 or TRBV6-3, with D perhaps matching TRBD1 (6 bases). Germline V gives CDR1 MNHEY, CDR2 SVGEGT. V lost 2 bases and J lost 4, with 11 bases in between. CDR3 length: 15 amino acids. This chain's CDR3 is CASSYAGAGNEKLFF. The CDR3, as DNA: TGTGCCAGCAGTTACGCGGGGGCCGGTAATGAAAAACTGTTTTTT.

DNA for the CDR3: TGTGCCAGCAGCGTGACTAGCTATAACACCGGGGAGCTGTTTTTT. This translates into CASSVTSYNTGELFF. The chain has TRBV9 and TRBJ2-2; TRBD2 agrees at 7 bases. This CDR3 spans 15 amino acids. The germline V gene encodes CDR1 SGDLS and CDR2 YYNGEE. The trim removed 2 bases at V and 2 bases at J, leaving 3 bases unmatched.

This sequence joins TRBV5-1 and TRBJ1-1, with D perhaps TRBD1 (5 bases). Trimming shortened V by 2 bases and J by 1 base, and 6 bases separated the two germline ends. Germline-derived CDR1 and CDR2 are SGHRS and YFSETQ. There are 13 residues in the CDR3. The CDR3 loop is CASSFRGNTEAFF. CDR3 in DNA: TGCGCCAGCAGCTTTAGGGGGAACACTGAAGCTTTCTTT.

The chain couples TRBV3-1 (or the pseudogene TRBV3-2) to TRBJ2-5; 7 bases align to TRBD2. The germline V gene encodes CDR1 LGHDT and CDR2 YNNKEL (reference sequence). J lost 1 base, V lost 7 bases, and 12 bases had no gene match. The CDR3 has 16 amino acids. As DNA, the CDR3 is TGTGCCAGCAACCCCCTAAGCGGGGACCGCCAAGAGACCCAGTACTTC. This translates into CASNPLSGDRQETQYF.

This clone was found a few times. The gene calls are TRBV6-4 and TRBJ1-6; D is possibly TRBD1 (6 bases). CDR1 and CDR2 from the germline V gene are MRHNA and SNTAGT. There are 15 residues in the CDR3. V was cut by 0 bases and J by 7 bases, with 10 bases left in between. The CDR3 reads CASSDSRGVNSPLHF. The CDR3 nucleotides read TGTGCCAGCAGTGACTCGAGGGGGGTCAATTCACCCCTCCACTTT.

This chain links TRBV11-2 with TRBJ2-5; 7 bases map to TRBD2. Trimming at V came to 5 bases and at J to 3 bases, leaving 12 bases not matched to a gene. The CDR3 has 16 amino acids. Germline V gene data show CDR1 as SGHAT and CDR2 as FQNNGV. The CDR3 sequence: CASSKSGEGWEETQYF. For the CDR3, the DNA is TGTGCCAGCAGCAAGAGCGGGGAGGGTTGGGAAGAGACCCAGTACTTC.

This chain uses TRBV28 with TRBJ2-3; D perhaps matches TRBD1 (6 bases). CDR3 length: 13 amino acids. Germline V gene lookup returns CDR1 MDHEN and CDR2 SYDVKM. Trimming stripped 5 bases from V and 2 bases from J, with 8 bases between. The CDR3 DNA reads TGTGCCAGCAGTGACAGGTTCACAGATACGCAGTATTTT. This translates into CASSDRFTDTQYF.

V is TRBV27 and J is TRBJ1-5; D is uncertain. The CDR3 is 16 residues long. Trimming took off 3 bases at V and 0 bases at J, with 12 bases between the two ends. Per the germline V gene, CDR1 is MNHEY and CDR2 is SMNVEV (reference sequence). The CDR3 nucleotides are TGTGCCAGCAGTTTGGGTGGGCCCTATAGCAATCAGCCCCAGCATTTT. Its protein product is CASSLGGPYSNQPQHF.

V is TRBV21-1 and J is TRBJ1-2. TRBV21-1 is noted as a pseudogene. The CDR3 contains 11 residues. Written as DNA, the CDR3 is TGTGCCAGCACGTTAGTATATGGCTACACCTTC. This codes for CASTLVYGYTF.

The CDR3 here is CARNPRGRDNEQFF. The CDR3 DNA sequence: TGTGCCCGAAATCCAAGGGGGAGGGACAATGAGCAGTTCTTC. This rearrangement joins TRBV6-9 to TRBJ2-1; tentatively, D is TRBD2 (7 bases). CDR1 and CDR2 (germline): MNHGY, SVAAGI. Trimming removed 11 bases at V and 5 bases at J, with 19 bases between. The CDR3 spans 14 residues.

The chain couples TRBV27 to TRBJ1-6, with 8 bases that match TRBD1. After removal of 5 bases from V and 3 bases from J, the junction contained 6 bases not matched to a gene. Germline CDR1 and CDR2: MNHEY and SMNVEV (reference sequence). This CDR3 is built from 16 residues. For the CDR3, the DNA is TGTGCCAGCAGTACCGACAGGGGATTCTATAATTCACCCCTCCACTTT. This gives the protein CASSTDRGFYNSPLHF.

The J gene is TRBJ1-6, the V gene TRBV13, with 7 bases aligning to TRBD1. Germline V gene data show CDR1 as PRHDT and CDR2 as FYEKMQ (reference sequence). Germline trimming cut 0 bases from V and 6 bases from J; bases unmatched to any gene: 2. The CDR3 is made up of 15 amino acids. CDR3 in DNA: TGTGCCAGCAGCTTAGGGGGACAGCTTAATTCACCCCTCCACTTT. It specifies CASSLGGQLNSPLHF.

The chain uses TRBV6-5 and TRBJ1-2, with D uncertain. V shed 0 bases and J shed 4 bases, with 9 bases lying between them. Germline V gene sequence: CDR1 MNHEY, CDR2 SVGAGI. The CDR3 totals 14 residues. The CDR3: CASSYSQDPYGYTF. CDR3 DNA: TGTGCCAGCAGTTACTCTCAGGATCCCTATGGCTACACCTTC.

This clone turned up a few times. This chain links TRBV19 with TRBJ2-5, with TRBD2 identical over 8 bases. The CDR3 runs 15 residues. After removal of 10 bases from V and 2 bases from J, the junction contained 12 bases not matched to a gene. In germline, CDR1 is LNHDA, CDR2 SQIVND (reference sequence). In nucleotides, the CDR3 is TGTGCCACTGCCGGGGGGGGGCCAGGGCAAGAGACCCAGTACTTC. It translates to CATAGGGPGQETQYF.

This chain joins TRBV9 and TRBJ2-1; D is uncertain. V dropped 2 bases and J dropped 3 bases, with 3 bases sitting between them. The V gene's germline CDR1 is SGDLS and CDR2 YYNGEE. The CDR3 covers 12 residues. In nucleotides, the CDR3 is TGTGCCAGCAGCGTGGACTACAATGAGCAGTTCTTC. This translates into CASSVDYNEQFF.

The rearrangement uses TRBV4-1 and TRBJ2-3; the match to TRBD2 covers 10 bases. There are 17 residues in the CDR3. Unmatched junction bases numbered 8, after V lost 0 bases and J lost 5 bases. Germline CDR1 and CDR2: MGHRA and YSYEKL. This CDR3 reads CASSQDEAGGLLDTQYF. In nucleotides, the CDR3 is TGCGCCAGCAGCCAAGATGAAGCGGGGGGGCTTTTAGATACGCAGTATTTT.

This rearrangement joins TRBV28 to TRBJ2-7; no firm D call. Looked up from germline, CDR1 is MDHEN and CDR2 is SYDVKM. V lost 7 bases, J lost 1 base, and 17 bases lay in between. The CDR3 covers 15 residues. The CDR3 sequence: CASTSSRERSYEQYF. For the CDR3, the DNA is TGTGCCAGCACCTCGTCAAGGGAACGGTCCTACGAGCAGTACTTC.

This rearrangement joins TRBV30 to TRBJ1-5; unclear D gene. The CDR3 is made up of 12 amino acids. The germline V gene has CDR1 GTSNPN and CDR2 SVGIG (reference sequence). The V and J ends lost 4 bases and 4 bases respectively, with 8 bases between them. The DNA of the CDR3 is TGTGCCTGGAACAGAGGAAATCAGCCCCAGCATTTT. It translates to CAWNRGNQPQHF.

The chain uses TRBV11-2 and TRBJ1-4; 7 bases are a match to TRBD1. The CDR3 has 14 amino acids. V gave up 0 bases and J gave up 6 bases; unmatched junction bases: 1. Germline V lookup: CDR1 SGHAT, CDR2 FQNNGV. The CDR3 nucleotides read TGTGCCAGCAGCTTAGACAGGGGGGATGAAAAACTGTTTTTT. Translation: CASSLDRGDEKLFF.

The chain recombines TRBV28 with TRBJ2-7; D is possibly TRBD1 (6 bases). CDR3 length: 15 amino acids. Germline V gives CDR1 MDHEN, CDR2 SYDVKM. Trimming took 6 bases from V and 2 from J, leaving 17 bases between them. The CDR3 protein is CASRPTGTPTYEQYF. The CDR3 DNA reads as TGTGCCAGCAGACCCACAGGGACCCCTACCTACGAGCAGTACTTC.